These 6 T cell receptor beta chains were all obtained from the same sample, sequenced in a study of metastatic and nonmetastatic thyroid tumors. All patients were untreated before thyroid surgery. TCRdb reprocessed the PCR reads using MiXCR. The sample holds approximately 40,000 clones, roughly 10% seen once. The sample comprised blood. The receptors here all came from a female donor with papillary thyroid cancer or a benign thyroid nodule (not recorded which). Some clones in this sample may be carry-over from other donors' samples.

This clone came up many times. V gene TRBV12-3 or TRBV12-4 combines with J gene TRBJ2-2, with D tentatively TRBD2 (5 bases). This CDR3 spans 14 amino acids. V gave up 1 base and J gave up 4 bases, with 7 bases separating them. Here the CDR3 DNA reads TGTGCCAGCAGTTTAGGTGGGAGCACCGGGGAGCTGTTTTTT. Translated: CASSLGGSTGELFF.

The sample holds many counts of this clone. The CDR3 nucleotides read TGCGCCAGCAGCTGGAGCGGCACAGATACGCAGTATTTT. Translating it yields CASSWSGTDTQYF. The V gene is TRBV5-1, the J gene TRBJ2-3; D gene unclear. This CDR3 contains 13 residues. V gave up 3 bases and J gave up 1 base, with 6 bases separating them. Germline V gene lookup returns CDR1 SGHRS and CDR2 YFSETQ.

In its sample, this clone was seen many times. This chain links TRBV6-1 with TRBJ2-7; possibly TRBD1 for D (6 bases). In germline, CDR1 is MNHNS, CDR2 SASEGT. V was clipped by 6 bases and J by 3 bases, with 9 bases between them. This CDR3 has 12 amino acids. CDR3 sequence (DNA): TGTGCCAGCAGCGGACAGAGCTACGAGCAGTACTTC. Protein product: CASSGQSYEQYF.

This clone was seen many times. The V call is TRBV10-3, the J call TRBJ2-7, with 8 bases aligning to TRBD1. CDR1 ENHRY and CDR2 SYGVKD come from the germline V gene. The V segment lost 6 bases and the J segment 4 bases; nucleotides outside the gene matches: 8. The CDR3 is made up of 14 amino acids. CDR3 DNA sequence: TGTGCCATCAGCTCCGACAGGGGCAGGTACGAGCAGTACTTC. Translated, it gives CAISSDRGRYEQYF.

This clone was seen at least ten times. The rearrangement joins TRBV5-1 to TRBJ1-1, with D hard to call. Looked up from germline, CDR1 is SGHRS and CDR2 is YFSETQ. CDR3 length: 14 amino acids. The germline V and J ends were trimmed by 0 bases and 1 base, with 7 bases remaining between them. CDR3 bases: TGCGCCAGCAGCTTGGCCGGACGGAACACTGAAGCTTTCTTT. It translates to CASSLAGRNTEAFF.

This clone has a count of ten or more. The chain links TRBV28 to TRBJ2-7; D gene ambiguous. The V and J ends lost 1 base and 3 bases respectively, with 4 bases between them. CDR3 length: 12 residues. The germline V gene encodes CDR1 MDHEN and CDR2 SYDVKM. The CDR3 coding sequence is TGTGCCAGCAGTTTATTGGGCTACGAGCAGTACTTC. Protein product: CASSLLGYEQYF. Full variable domain (missing parts from reference TRBV28 and TRBJ2-7): DVKVTQSSRYLVKRTGEKVFLECVQDMDHENMFWYRQDPGLGLRLIYFSYDVKMKEKGDIPEGYSVSREKKERFSLILESASTNQTSMYLCASSLLGYEQYFGPGTRLTVT.